A selection of T cell receptor beta chains follows, all from one sample in a study of T cell responses to AZD1222 COVID-19 vaccine. Only in-frame clones appear in the TCRdb table, and some are missing; sequencing was by immunoSEQ multiplex PCR. The top ten clones hold about 10% of a sample with about 120,000 clones, approximately 89% of them seen once. Sequencing was performed on peripheral blood, taken on day 0 of AZD1222 vaccination. The receptors were gathered from an adult in good health. Both conserved end residues are part of each CDR3. Fields, in order: CDR3 DNA, CDR3 protein, J gene, D gene, clone size, V gene. D genes are given only for firm matches. Only part of the rows carry a size: once, few, many, or a class if the clone is expanded.

CDR3 DNA: TGTGCCTGGATCGGGACCCACGGTGAGGGGACCCAGTACTTC
CDR3 protein: CAWIGTHGEGTQYF
J gene: TRBJ2-5
D gene: -
clone size: once
V gene: TRBV30

CDR3 DNA: TGTGCCAGCAGTTTGGTAACGGGAGGAGGCAACGAGCAGTACTTC
CDR3 protein: CASSLVTGGGNEQYF
J gene: TRBJ2-7
D gene: TRBD2
clone size: -
V gene: TRBV27

CDR3 DNA: TGTGCCAGCAGCCTACGTTCCCCGGGAGGTGGGAATGAGCAGTTCTTC
CDR3 protein: CASSLRSPGGGNEQFF
J gene: TRBJ2-1
D gene: TRBD2
clone size: -
V gene: TRBV3-1/TRBV3-2

CDR3 DNA: TGTGCCACCAGTGATCCCCGGGACGGCTTATACGAGCAGTACTTC
CDR3 protein: CATSDPRDGLYEQYF
J gene: TRBJ2-7
D gene: -
clone size: -
V gene: TRBV24-1

CDR3 DNA: TGCGCCAGCAGCTCTTACCACTACTCTGGGGCCAACGTCCTGACTTTC
CDR3 protein: CASSSYHYSGANVLTF
J gene: TRBJ2-6
D gene: -
clone size: once
V gene: TRBV4-3

CDR3 DNA: TGTGCCAGCATCGGGACTAGCGGGAACGAGTACGAGCAGTACTTC
CDR3 protein: CASIGTSGNEYEQYF
J gene: TRBJ2-7
D gene: TRBD2
clone size: -
V gene: TRBV2

CDR3 DNA: TGTGCCAGCAGTTGGGGACTAGCGGGAGTTCAGTACTTC
CDR3 protein: CASSWGLAGVQYF
J gene: TRBJ2-4
D gene: TRBD2
clone size: -
V gene: TRBV27

CDR3 DNA: TGTGCCAGCAGCTTAGCAGGTAACTCACATCAGCCCCAGCATTTT
CDR3 protein: CASSLAGNSHQPQHF
J gene: TRBJ1-5
D gene: -
clone size: -
V gene: TRBV7-2

CDR3 DNA: TGTGCCAGCAGCTTAGTCGTAGGCACCTACGAGCAGTACTTC
CDR3 protein: CASSLVVGTYEQYF
J gene: TRBJ2-7
D gene: -
clone size: -
V gene: TRBV11-2

CDR3 DNA: TGTGCCAGCAGCCAAGCTCGAGAGGGGTCCCACGAGCAGTACTTC
CDR3 protein: CASSQAREGSHEQYF
J gene: TRBJ2-7
D gene: -
clone size: -
V gene: TRBV14

CDR3 DNA: TGTGCCAGCAGGCCCACCGGGACAGGGAGCACCGGGGAGCTGTTTTTT
CDR3 protein: CASRPTGTGSTGELFF
J gene: TRBJ2-2
D gene: TRBD1
clone size: -
V gene: TRBV9

CDR3 DNA: TGTGCCAGCAGTTTACGGACAGGTCATGAAAAACTGTTTTTT
CDR3 protein: CASSLRTGHEKLFF
J gene: TRBJ1-4
D gene: TRBD1
clone size: once
V gene: TRBV27

CDR3 DNA: TGTGCCAGCAGCTTACAGGTGACCTCCTACGAGCAGTACTTC
CDR3 protein: CASSLQVTSYEQYF
J gene: TRBJ2-7
D gene: -
clone size: -
V gene: TRBV5-4

CDR3 DNA: TGTGCCAGCAGTTATGTGGGGAATGAAAAACTGTTTTTT
CDR3 protein: CASSYVGNEKLFF
J gene: TRBJ1-4
D gene: -
clone size: -
V gene: TRBV6-6

CDR3 DNA: TGTGCCAGTAGTATACCGGGACTGGACCTCACCGGGGAGCTGTTTTTT
CDR3 protein: CASSIPGLDLTGELFF
J gene: TRBJ2-2
D gene: -
clone size: -
V gene: TRBV19

CDR3 DNA: TGCAGCGTTGAAAGGGGGTCTAGCGGGTACAATGAGCAGTTCTTC
CDR3 protein: CSVERGSSGYNEQFF
J gene: TRBJ2-1
D gene: TRBD2
clone size: -
V gene: TRBV29-1

CDR3 DNA: TGTGCCAGCAGCCAAGACCATGGGGCTGAAGCTTTCTTT
CDR3 protein: CASSQDHGAEAFF
J gene: TRBJ1-1
D gene: -
clone size: -
V gene: TRBV3-1/TRBV3-2

CDR3 DNA: TGTGCCAGCAGCCCGACAGCTAGCTCCTACGAGCAGTACTTC
CDR3 protein: CASSPTASSYEQYF
J gene: TRBJ2-7
D gene: -
clone size: -
V gene: TRBV28

CDR3 DNA: TGTGCCAGCAGTGAAGAGGCCCTACCCCACTTT
CDR3 protein: CASSEEALPHF
J gene: TRBJ1-6
D gene: -
clone size: few
V gene: TRBV2

CDR3 DNA: TGTGCCAGCAGTTTCACATCGGACAGGGCCGTCCACACCATATATTTT
CDR3 protein: CASSFTSDRAVHTIYF
J gene: TRBJ1-3
D gene: TRBD1
clone size: -
V gene: TRBV6-5

CDR3 DNA: TGTGCCAGCAGCCCGGGTCAAGCGAACACTGAAGCTTTCTTT
CDR3 protein: CASSPGQANTEAFF
J gene: TRBJ1-1
D gene: -
clone size: -
V gene: TRBV7-8

CDR3 DNA: TGTGCCAGTTCCTGGCCCGGGACAGGGGGCTACGAGCAGTACTTC
CDR3 protein: CASSWPGTGGYEQYF
J gene: TRBJ2-7
D gene: TRBD1
clone size: -
V gene: TRBV28

CDR3 DNA: TGTGCCTGGAGTGTGCCGGCGGCCGGAAACACCATATATTTT
CDR3 protein: CAWSVPAAGNTIYF
J gene: TRBJ1-3
D gene: -
clone size: -
V gene: TRBV30

CDR3 DNA: TGTGCCAGCAGCGGAGTCTCCTACGAGCAGTACTTC
CDR3 protein: CASSGVSYEQYF
J gene: TRBJ2-7
D gene: -
clone size: once
V gene: TRBV7-8

CDR3 DNA: TGCAGCGTTGAAGGAGGGCAGGGTATAGATACGCAGTATTTT
CDR3 protein: CSVEGGQGIDTQYF
J gene: TRBJ2-3
D gene: -
clone size: -
V gene: TRBV29-1

CDR3 DNA: TGTGCCAGCATCGTGGGACGGGCGGGTGGCTACACCTTC
CDR3 protein: CASIVGRAGGYTF
J gene: TRBJ1-2
D gene: -
clone size: -
V gene: TRBV12-3/TRBV12-4

CDR3 DNA: TGTGCCAGCAGTGCCCCACTCAACAGGGTCGGTGCGAACATTCAGTACTTC
CDR3 protein: CASSAPLNRVGANIQYF
J gene: TRBJ2-4
D gene: -
clone size: -
V gene: TRBV6-1

CDR3 DNA: TGCAGCGTGAATTCAGGGCTTACTGAAGCTTTCTTT
CDR3 protein: CSVNSGLTEAFF
J gene: TRBJ1-1
D gene: -
clone size: -
V gene: TRBV29-1

CDR3 DNA: TGTGCCAGCAGCTTAGGACTAAGAGCTAATGAAAAACTGTTTTTT
CDR3 protein: CASSLGLRANEKLFF
J gene: TRBJ1-4
D gene: -
clone size: -
V gene: TRBV11-2

CDR3 DNA: TGTGCCAGCAGTTGGCATACGGGACAGGGGGAAGATGGCTACACCTTC
CDR3 protein: CASSWHTGQGEDGYTF
J gene: TRBJ1-2
D gene: TRBD1
clone size: -
V gene: TRBV6-5

CDR3 DNA: TGTGCCAGCAGCCCCAGTGGGGAGAGCTATGGCTACACCTTC
CDR3 protein: CASSPSGESYGYTF
J gene: TRBJ1-2
D gene: -
clone size: -
V gene: TRBV3-1/TRBV3-2

CDR3 DNA: TGTGCCAGCACCACAGGGGGACAGGGAGGAGAAAAACTGTTTTTT
CDR3 protein: CASTTGGQGGEKLFF
J gene: TRBJ1-4
D gene: TRBD1
clone size: -
V gene: TRBV28

CDR3 DNA: TGTGCCAGCAGCTTAGGTGGCATGGGAAACACCATATATTTT
CDR3 protein: CASSLGGMGNTIYF
J gene: TRBJ1-3
D gene: -
clone size: -
V gene: TRBV7-9

CDR3 DNA: TGTGCCATCAGTGAAGACGGAACAATGAACACTGAAGCTTTCTTT
CDR3 protein: CAISEDGTMNTEAFF
J gene: TRBJ1-1
D gene: -
clone size: -
V gene: TRBV10-3

CDR3 DNA: TGTGCCAGCGGCCAGTGGGAAGTCGGGGAGCTGTTTTTT
CDR3 protein: CASGQWEVGELFF
J gene: TRBJ2-2
D gene: -
clone size: -
V gene: TRBV7-9

CDR3 DNA: TGTGCCAGCTCGATACAGGGGAACACTGAAGCTTTCTTT
CDR3 protein: CASSIQGNTEAFF
J gene: TRBJ1-1
D gene: -
clone size: few
V gene: TRBV18

CDR3 DNA: TGTGCCACGTCGACGAGGGTGCTACCCTACGAGCAGTACTTC
CDR3 protein: CATSTRVLPYEQYF
J gene: TRBJ2-7
D gene: -
clone size: -
V gene: TRBV25-1

CDR3 DNA: TGTGCCTGCGGGAGGGGCTCTGGAAACACCATATATTTT
CDR3 protein: CACGRGSGNTIYF
J gene: TRBJ1-3
D gene: -
clone size: -
V gene: TRBV7-9

CDR3 DNA: TGTGCCAGCAGCTGGCGACTAGCGGGAGCCCCAGATACGCAGTATTTT
CDR3 protein: CASSWRLAGAPDTQYF
J gene: TRBJ2-3
D gene: TRBD2
clone size: -
V gene: TRBV7-9

CDR3 DNA: TGCGCCAGCAGAATGCGGACAGGGGACACCTACGAGCAGTACTTC
CDR3 protein: CASRMRTGDTYEQYF
J gene: TRBJ2-7
D gene: TRBD1
clone size: few
V gene: TRBV5-1

CDR3 DNA: TGTGCCAGCAGGGCGGGAACTTCGGGCACAGATACGCAGTATTTT
CDR3 protein: CASRAGTSGTDTQYF
J gene: TRBJ2-3
D gene: -
clone size: -
V gene: TRBV2

CDR3 DNA: TGTGCCAGCAGCTTCACAGGGAACACTGAAGCTTTCTTT
CDR3 protein: CASSFTGNTEAFF
J gene: TRBJ1-1
D gene: -
clone size: -
V gene: TRBV4-2